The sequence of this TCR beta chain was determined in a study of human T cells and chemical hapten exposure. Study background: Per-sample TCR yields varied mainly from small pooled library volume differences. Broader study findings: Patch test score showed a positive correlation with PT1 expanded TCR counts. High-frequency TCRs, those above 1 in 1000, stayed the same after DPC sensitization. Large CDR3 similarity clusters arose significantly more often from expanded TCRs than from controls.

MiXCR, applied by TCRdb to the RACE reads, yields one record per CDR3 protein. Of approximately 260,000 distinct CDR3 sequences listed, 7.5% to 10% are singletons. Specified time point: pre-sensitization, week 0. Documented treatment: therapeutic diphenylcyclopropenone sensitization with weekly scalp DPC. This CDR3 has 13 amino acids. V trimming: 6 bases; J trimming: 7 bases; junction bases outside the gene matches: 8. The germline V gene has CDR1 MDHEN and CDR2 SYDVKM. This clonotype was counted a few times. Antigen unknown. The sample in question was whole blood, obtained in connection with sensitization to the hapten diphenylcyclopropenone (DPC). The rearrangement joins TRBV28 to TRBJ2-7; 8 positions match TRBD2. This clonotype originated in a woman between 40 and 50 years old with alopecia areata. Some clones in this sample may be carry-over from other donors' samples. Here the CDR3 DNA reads TGTGCCAGCAGGAAGCGGGAGTTGGGGGAGCAGTACTTC. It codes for CASRKRELGEQYF.